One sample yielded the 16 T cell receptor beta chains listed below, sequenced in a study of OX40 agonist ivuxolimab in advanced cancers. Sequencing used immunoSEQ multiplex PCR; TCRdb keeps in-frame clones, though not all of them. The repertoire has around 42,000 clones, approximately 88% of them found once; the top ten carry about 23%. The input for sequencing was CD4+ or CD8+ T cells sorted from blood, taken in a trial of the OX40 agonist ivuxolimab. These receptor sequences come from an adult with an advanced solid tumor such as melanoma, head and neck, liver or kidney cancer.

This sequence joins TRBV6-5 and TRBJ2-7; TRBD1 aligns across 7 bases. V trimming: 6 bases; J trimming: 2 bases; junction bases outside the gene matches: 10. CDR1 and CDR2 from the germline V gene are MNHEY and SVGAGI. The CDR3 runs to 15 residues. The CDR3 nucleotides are TGTGCCAGCAGGGAGACAGGGTTGGGCCCCTACGAGCAGTACTTC. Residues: CASRETGLGPYEQYF.

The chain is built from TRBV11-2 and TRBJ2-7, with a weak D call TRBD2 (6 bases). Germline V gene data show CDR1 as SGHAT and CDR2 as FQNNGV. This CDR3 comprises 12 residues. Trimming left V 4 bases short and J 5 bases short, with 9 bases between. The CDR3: CASSSGLNEQYF. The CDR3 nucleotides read TGTGCCAGCAGCTCGGGACTTAACGAGCAGTACTTC.

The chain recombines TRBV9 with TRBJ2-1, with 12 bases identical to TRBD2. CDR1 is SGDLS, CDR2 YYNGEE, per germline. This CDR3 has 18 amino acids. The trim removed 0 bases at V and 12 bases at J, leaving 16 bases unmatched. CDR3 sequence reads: CASSVGGLASSGRASQFF. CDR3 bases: TGTGCCAGCAGCGTAGGAGGATTGGCGTCTAGCGGGAGGGCCTCGCAGTTCTTC.

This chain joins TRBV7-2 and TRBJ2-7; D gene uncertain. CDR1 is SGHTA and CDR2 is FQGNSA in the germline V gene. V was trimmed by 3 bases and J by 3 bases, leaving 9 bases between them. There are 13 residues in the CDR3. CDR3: CASSFEQFYEQYF. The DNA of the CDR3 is TGTGCCAGCAGCTTTGAACAGTTCTACGAGCAGTACTTC.

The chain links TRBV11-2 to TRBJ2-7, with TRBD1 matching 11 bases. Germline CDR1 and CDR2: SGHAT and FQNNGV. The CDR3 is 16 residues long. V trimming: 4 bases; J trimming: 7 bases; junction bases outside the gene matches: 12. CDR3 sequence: CASSYSWEGTGGEQYF. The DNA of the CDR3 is TGTGCCAGCAGCTATAGTTGGGAAGGGACAGGGGGGGAGCAGTACTTC. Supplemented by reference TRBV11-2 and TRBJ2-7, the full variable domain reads EAGVAQSPRYKIIEKRQSVAFWCNPISGHATLYWYQQILGQGPKLLIQFQNNGVVDDSQLPKDRFSAERLKGVDSTLKIQPAKLEDSAVYLCASSYSWEGTGGEQYFGPGTRLTVT.

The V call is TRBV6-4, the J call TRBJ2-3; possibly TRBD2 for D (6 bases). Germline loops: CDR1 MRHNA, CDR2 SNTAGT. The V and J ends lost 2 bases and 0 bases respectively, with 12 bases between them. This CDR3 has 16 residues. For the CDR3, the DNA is TGTGCCAGCAGTGACAGCGCGGGAACTAGCACAGATACGCAGTATTTT. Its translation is CASSDSAGTSTDTQYF.

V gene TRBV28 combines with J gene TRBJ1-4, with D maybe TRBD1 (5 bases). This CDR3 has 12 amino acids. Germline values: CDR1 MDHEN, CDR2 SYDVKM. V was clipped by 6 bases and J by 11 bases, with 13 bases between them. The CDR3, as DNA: TGTGCCAGCAGCTACGACAGCCCGAAACTGTTTTTT. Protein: CASSYDSPKLFF. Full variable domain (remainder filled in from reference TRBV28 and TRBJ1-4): DVKVTQSSRYLVKRTGEKVFLECVQDMDHENMFWYRQDPGLGLRLIYFSYDVKMKEKGDIPEGYSVSREKKERFSLILESASTNQTSMYLCASSYDSPKLFFGSGTQLSVL.

CDR3 DNA: TGTGCCAGCAGTTGGACTAGCGGGAGCTCCTACGAGCAGTACTTC. It yields the protein CASSWTSGSSYEQYF. V and J are TRBV6-5 and TRBJ2-7; 13 bases are shared with TRBD2. From germline, CDR1 is MNHEY and CDR2 SVGAGI. The CDR3 is 15 residues long. V lost 4 bases, J lost 0 bases, and 0 bases stayed unmatched.

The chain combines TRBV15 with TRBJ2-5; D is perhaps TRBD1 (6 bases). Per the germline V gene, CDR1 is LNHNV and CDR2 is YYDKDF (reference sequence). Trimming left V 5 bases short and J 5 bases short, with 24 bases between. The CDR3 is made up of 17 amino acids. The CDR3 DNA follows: TGTGCCACCAGCGGAAGTCACAGGGATTATAGGGGGGAGACCCAGTACTTC. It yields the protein CATSGSHRDYRGETQYF.

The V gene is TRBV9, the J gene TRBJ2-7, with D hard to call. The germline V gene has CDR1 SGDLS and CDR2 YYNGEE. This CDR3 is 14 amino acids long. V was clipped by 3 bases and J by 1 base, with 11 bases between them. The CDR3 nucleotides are TGTGCCAGCAGCGGAGGCGGACCTTCCTACGAGCAGTACTTC. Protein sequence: CASSGGGPSYEQYF.

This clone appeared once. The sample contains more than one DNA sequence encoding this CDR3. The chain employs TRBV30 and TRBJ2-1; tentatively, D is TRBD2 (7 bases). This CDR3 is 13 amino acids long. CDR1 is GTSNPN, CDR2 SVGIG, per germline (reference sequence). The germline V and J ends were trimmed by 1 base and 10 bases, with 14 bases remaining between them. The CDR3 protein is CAWSALGGREQFF. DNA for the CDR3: TGTGCCTGGAGTGCGCTGGGGGGGCGGGAGCAGTTCTTC.

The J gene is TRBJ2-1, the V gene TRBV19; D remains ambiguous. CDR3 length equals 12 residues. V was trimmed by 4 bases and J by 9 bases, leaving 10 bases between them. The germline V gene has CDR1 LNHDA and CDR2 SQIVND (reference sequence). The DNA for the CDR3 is TGTGCCAGTAGTAATCCCGACCCTGAGCAGTTCTTC. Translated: CASSNPDPEQFF.

DNA for the CDR3: TGTGCCAGCAGCTGGCCTAGCGGGGGGTACCAAGAGACCCAGTACTTC. It codes for CASSWPSGGYQETQYF. The chain uses TRBV7-9 and TRBJ2-5; 11 positions agree with TRBD2. Germline V lookup: CDR1 SEHNR, CDR2 FQNEAQ (reference sequence). Germline trimming cut 4 bases from V and 0 bases from J; bases unmatched to any gene: 4. The CDR3 contains 16 residues.

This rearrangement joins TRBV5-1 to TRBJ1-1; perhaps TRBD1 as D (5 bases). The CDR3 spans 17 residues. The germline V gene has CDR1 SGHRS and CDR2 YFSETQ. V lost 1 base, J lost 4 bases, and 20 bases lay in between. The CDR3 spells CASSLRGTGRGGTEAFF. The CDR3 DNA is TGCGCCAGCAGCTTGAGGGGTACAGGCCGGGGTGGCACTGAAGCTTTCTTT.

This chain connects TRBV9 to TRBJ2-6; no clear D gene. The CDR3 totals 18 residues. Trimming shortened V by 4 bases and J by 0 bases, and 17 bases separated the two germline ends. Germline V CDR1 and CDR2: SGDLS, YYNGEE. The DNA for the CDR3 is TGTGCCAGCAGCCGTGAGAGGCCTGAAGTCTCTGGGGCCAACGTCCTGACTTTC. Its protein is CASSRERPEVSGANVLTF.

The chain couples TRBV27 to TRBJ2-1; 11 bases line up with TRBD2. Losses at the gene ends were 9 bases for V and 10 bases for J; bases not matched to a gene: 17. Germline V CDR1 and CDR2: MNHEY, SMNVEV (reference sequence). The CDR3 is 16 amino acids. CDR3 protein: CASKNPGLADKKEQFF. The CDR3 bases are TGTGCCAGTAAAAATCCGGGACTAGCGGACAAAAAAGAGCAGTTCTTC.